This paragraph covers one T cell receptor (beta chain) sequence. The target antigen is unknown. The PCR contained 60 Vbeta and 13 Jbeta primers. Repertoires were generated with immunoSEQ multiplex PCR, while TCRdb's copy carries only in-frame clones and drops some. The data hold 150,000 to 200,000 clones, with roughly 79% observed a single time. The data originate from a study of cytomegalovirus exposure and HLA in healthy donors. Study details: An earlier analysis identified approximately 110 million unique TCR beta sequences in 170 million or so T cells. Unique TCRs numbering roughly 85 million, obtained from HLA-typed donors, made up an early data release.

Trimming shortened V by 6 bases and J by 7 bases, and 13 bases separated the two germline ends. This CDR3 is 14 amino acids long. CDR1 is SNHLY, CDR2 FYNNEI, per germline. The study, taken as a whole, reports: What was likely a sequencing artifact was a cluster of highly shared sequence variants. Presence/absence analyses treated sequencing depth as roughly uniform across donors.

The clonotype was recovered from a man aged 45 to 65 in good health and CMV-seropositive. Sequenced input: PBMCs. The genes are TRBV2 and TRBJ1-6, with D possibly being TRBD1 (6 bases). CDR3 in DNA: TGTGCCAGCAGATCGGACAGCTCCAATTCACCCCTCCACTTT. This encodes CASRSDSSNSPLHF.